Described below is a single TCR beta chain sequence and its context. This record belongs to a study of cytomegalovirus exposure and HLA in healthy donors. V lost 8 bases and J lost 3; bases outside the gene matches: 5. The CDR3 spans 13 residues. Germline CDR1 LNHDA, CDR2 SQIVND (reference sequence). The PCR ran on 60 Vbeta and 13 Jbeta primers. The method was immunoSEQ multiplex PCR; TCRdb's version includes in-frame clones alone and lacks a portion of them. The data show tens of thousands of clones, over 70% seen once. The clonotype originates from a girl aged 2 to 9 in good health and CMV-seropositive. Source material: PBMCs. This rearrangement joins TRBV19 to TRBJ2-5; 8 nucleotides agree with TRBD1. DNA of the CDR3: TGTGCCAGTCGAGAGGACAGGGAAGAGACCCAGTACTTC. Its translation: CASREDREETQYF.